Sequencing of this T cell receptor (beta chain) was carried out in a study of cytomegalovirus exposure and HLA in healthy donors. Study overall: A prior analysis found 117 million unique TCR beta sequences from around 190 million T cells. In terms of ancestry, the Caucasian-associated cluster contained roughly 81% of the approximately 400 genotyped donors. Findings of the study overall: A later analysis linked a missense variant in DCLRE1C to the trimming of TCR beta V and J genes. Sequencing artifact likely explains a cluster of highly shared sequence variants.

As regards this clone: Its antigen is not identified.

The ends were cut back, 5 bases at V and 4 bases at J, with 12 bases in the middle. Germline values: CDR1 SGHTA, CDR2 FQGNSA. The CDR3 has 14 amino acids. PCR used 60 Vbeta primers and 13 Jbeta primers. Repertoires were generated with immunoSEQ multiplex PCR, while TCRdb's copy carries only in-frame clones and drops some. The data show approximately 170,000 clones, about 59% seen once. The chain couples TRBV7-2 to TRBJ1-3; TRBD1 is a possible D gene (5 bases). The source material was PBMCs. The clonotype was recovered from a middle-aged man in good health and CMV-seronegative. CDR3 sequence: CASSPRQLGNTIYF. CDR3 bases: TGTGCCAGCAGCCCCCGACAGCTAGGAAACACCATATATTTT.